The source of this TCR beta chain is a study of blood T cell repertoires in COVID-19. Study-wide background: Sites across the United States, Italy and Spain contributed samples from acute and convalescent COVID-19. PBMCs, B-cell-depleted T cells, or T cells provided the cDNA or gDNA that made up the material.

Authors' data handling: Reference gene primer amplification gave nucleated cell count estimates. TCRdb's copy holds only in-frame clones and misses some; the assay was immunoSEQ multiplex PCR. Clone size and V and J calls were adopted from that table, with D and trimming inferred from the DNA. This sample has around 100,000 clones, with approximately 85% found just once. CDR1 and CDR2 from the germline V gene are SGHTA and FQGNSA. The V segment lost 9 bases and the J segment 5 bases; nucleotides outside the gene matches: 6. This CDR3 contains 12 residues. The chain joins TRBV7-2 to TRBJ2-5, with 7 bases matching TRBD2. Sequencing was performed on peripheral blood. The receptor was derived from a human donor in a cohort sampled during active COVID-19. The CDR3 DNA follows: TGTGCCAGTGGGTTCGGGGGGGAGACCCAGTACTTC. Protein: CASGFGGETQYF.